This T cell receptor beta chain derives from a study of T cell changes during pregnancy in multiple sclerosis. The table came from immunoSEQ multiplex PCR; TCRdb's copy has only in-frame clones and leaves some out. The repertoire holds tens of thousands of clones, with roughly nine tenths as singletons. The V and J ends lost 7 bases and 5 bases respectively, with 12 bases between them. Germline values: CDR1 LNHDA, CDR2 SQIVND (reference sequence). CDR3 length: 12 amino acids. This sequence originates from a female donor in good health, enrolled as a control in a pregnancy study. The chain joins TRBV19 to TRBJ2-7, with D possibly being TRBD1 (6 bases). The sequencing here drew on CD4+ T cells from peripheral blood mononuclear cells, taken in the third trimester of pregnancy. The CDR3 nucleotides are TGTGCCAGTACAGGGGTCGGCGACGAGCAGTACTTC. Translating gives CASTGVGDEQYF.